This T cell receptor (beta chain) emerged from a study of blood T cell repertoires in COVID-19. Overall study context: Samples of COVID-19 (acute and convalescent) were obtained from the United States, Italy and Spain. T cells, B-cell-depleted T cells, or PBMCs supplied cDNA or gDNA.

Trimming shortened V by 3 bases and J by 6 bases, and 11 bases separated the two germline ends. This CDR3 region has 14 residues. The V gene's germline CDR1 is LNHNV and CDR2 YYDKDF (reference sequence). Authors' methods: Counts of nucleated cells, estimated from reference gene primer amplification, were obtained. Clones were sequenced by immunoSEQ multiplex PCR, and TCRdb holds only the in-frame ones, with some missing. V and J calls and clone size are as listed in that table; D and trimming were resolved from the DNA. Among a few hundred thousand clones listed, around 87% were seen once. The receptor comes from a woman aged 45-60 years with acute or convalescent COVID-19. The chain carries TRBV15 and TRBJ1-4; D is unclear. The material sequenced was peripheral blood. The CDR3 coding sequence is TGTGCCACCAGCAGCGTCGGGTCTGATGAAAAACTGTTTTTT. This codes for CATSSVGSDEKLFF.